This TCR beta chain stems from a study of response to subunit inactivated influenza vaccine. Notes on the study in general: Researchers suggested that each seasonal influenza vaccination recruits few new T cells.

From the RT-PCR reads, TCRdb called clonotypes with MiXCR, one entry per CDR3 protein. In the table there are 630,000 or so distinct CDR3 sequences, approximately 15% of which are singletons. Trimming cost V 8 bases and J 4 bases, with 8 bases left between them. CDR3 length equals 11 residues. The germline gives CDR1 MNHEY, CDR2 SVGAGI. The table lists this clonotype with a few counts. The antigen remains undetermined. The specimen was PBMCs from blood, collected less than 13 days after vaccination. The receptor was derived from a man over 45 who received an inactivated influenza vaccine. J is TRBJ1-2 and V is TRBV6-5, with D unclear. This CDR3 is CASGVGYGYTF. The CDR3 DNA sequence: TGTGCCAGCGGGGTCGGCTATGGCTACACCTTC.